This record covers a single T cell receptor beta chain. The antigen it binds to is not known. CDR3 length: 13 amino acids, cysteine to phenylalanine. This entry keeps only the CDR3 DNA: 39 bases, framed from base 1. CDR1 SGHRS and CDR2 YFSETQ were looked up in the germline V gene. The germline ends are 9 bases apart after V is trimmed by 5 bases and J by 0 bases. In total, about 650 healthy bone marrow donors made up the cohort. At the time of sampling, every cohort member was nominally healthy, though immune exposures that went unrecorded were likely present. The donor tested CMV seropositive and was one of the 289 seropositive cohort members. A peripheral blood sample was collected from each donor, and TCR beta sequencing was performed on peripheral blood mononuclear cells. The Qiagen DNeasy Blood Extraction Kit was used to extract genomic DNA from the blood cell samples. The sample belongs to a study of cytomegalovirus exposure and HLA in healthy donors (dated by TCRdb to 2016 to 2017). Context from the whole study: In an earlier analysis of roughly 500 of the donors, 250 to 350 Gb of sequence data and approximately 100 million unique TCR beta sequences from 180 million or so T cells were reported. HLA typing included class I and class II loci at four-digit resolution. Alongside the repertoire data, information on donor age, sex, ethnicity and CMV serostatus was compiled. A later analysis re-examined previously published TCR beta repertoires from over 500 donors and added high-resolution HLA genotyping to investigate patterns of TCR occurrence. Roughly five DR-DQ haplotypes were treated as single units for association and clustering because of strong linkage in the cohort. To decide whether each TCR beta V gene segment behaved as functional or pseudogenic, an earlier analysis of 587 of the donors relied on high-throughput TCR beta sequencing. The study profiled the T cell repertoires of about 720 subjects by immunosequencing and related them to cytomegalovirus serostatus. Along with the approximately 670-subject first cohort, a separate validation cohort of over 90 different subjects was used. Of the approximately 400 genotyped donors, 75% to 85% were placed in the genetic ancestry cluster associated with self-reported Caucasian donors. Every repertoire in the discovery cohort had been generated on one and the same sequencing platform. Across about 380 genotyped donors of the cohort, an average of about 250,000 unique TCR beta nucleotide sequences per donor were sequenced, and 15% to 20% of those sequences were non-productive. Typing coverage differed by locus: A, B, C, DRB1 and DQB1 were typed in roughly 620-630 donors, DQA1 in approximately 520, DPA1 in some 600, and DPB1 in approximately 450. Roughly 300 gigabases of sequencing data and 91 million or so unique TCR sequences made up an early release that covered several hundred HLA-typed donors. Rather than drawing on any new phenotypic data, the later analysis identified candidate immune exposures from TCR beta sequences and the way those sequences occurred across donors. The aim of the study was to test whether cataloging public T cell receptors could identify signatures of past pathogen exposure. The study combined high-throughput TCR immunosequencing, statistical association of individual TCRs with disease status, and machine learning to predict cytomegalovirus infection status. In a later genetic analysis, genome-wide SNP genotypes for about three fifths of the roughly 670 donors were used, and that subset was treated as a discovery cohort. Points the paper makes about the study in general: The presence/absence analyses assumed that sequencing depth was roughly uniform across donors, and that assumption may not be true. A further reported finding was that TCR beta sequences accurately predicted the HLA-A and HLA-B alleles for most subjects in the first cohort. An earlier analysis of some 590 of the donors showed that most TCR beta V segments appeared in productive rearrangements either about 87% or about 30% of the time, which broadly matched IMGT annotations. Specific HLA alleles were associated with more than 15,000 TCR beta sequences at a false discovery rate of 0.05 in a later analysis. Assigning TCR associations to individual alleles was difficult when HLA alleles, especially DR and DQ, strongly co-occurred. An association between a missense DCLRE1C variant and V-gene and J-gene trimming of TCR beta chains was found in a later genetic analysis and replicated in an independent cohort. This cohort had only TCR beta chains sequenced, and the lack of alpha or paired-chain data limited which features could be detected. About 17 rarely observed V segments, including chromosome 9 orphons, were excluded from the earlier analysis of about 610 of the donors because counts were too low. The authors suggested that the approach could potentially be generalized to other disease states and immunological phenotypes. Linkage disequilibrium might explain the correlated functional status among segregating V segments, but an unknown experimental factor could not be excluded. A group of highly shared sequence variants was considered likely to be a technical artifact of the sequencing pipeline. Compared with equally common non-associated chains, HLA-associated TCR beta chains in a later analysis were more clonally expanded and had lower generation probabilities. Immune exposure information for the cohort was limited to CMV serostatus. Across donors, most TCR sequences were observed very rarely, whereas some public TCRs were present in many individuals. Because HLA typing was unavailable for some donors at each locus, only the typed subset was used in association tests. Because the 87-base-pair reads could not distinguish some IMGT-functional V segments, including TRBV6-2 and TRBV6-3, those segments were excluded. In the study, 164 TCR beta chains were listed as associated with cytomegalovirus. A few of the identified cytomegalovirus-associated TCR beta chains were confirmed in vitro to be specific for cytomegalovirus antigens. The classifier was reported to diagnose cytomegalovirus status with high specificity and sensitivity in both the original cohort and the validation cohort. According to a later genetic analysis, donors in an Asian-associated ancestry cluster had fewer N-insertions in productive TCRs than the approximately 700-donor mean. Several of the top co-occurrence clusters appeared to be linked to parvovirus B19, influenza, CMV and Epstein-Barr virus, according to a later analysis. A later analysis found that TCR association rates varied across HLA loci, with DRB1 alleles showing the most associated TCRs and HLA-C alleles the fewest. A later analysis found that most CMV-associated TCR beta chains appeared HLA-restricted, with HLA associations seemingly driven largely by CMV exposure.

Libraries were built with the immunoSEQ multiplex PCR assay. For the multiplex PCR, a mixture combining 60 forward primers for TCR Vbeta segments and 13 reverse primers for TCR Jbeta segments was used. Amplification of the CDR3 region of rearranged TCR beta genes was performed with a multiplex PCR assay on genomic DNA. On the Illumina HiSeq System, the amplified TCR beta libraries were sequenced as 87-base-pair reads. The study's processing was this. A later analysis tallied 75 million to 95 million unique TCR beta chains across the 610 or so repertoires, and around 10 million of those chains were shared by two or more donors. A nearest-neighbor algorithm error-corrected the raw reads and collapsed the reads into unique sequences, merging closely related sequences to remove PCR and sequencing errors. Alignment of CDR3 sequences to IMGT reference sequences was used to assign V, D and J gene segments. For a sequence to be retained, a match of at least six nucleotides to both a V gene segment and a J gene segment was required. Rearrangements were classified as productive when the CDR3 lacked stop codons and remained in frame with V and J, and all other rearrangements were classified as non-productive. CDR3 was defined by IMGT convention, running from the second conserved V-encoded cysteine to the conserved J-encoded phenylalanine. Sequences without an unambiguous match to a single V gene segment were excluded from the earlier analysis of approximately 600 of the donors. An earlier analysis of fewer than 750 of the donors classified V segments as functional when productive rearrangements were above 56.7% and as segregating when the standard deviation between donors was above 5%. A statistical classification framework was built to diagnose cytomegalovirus status from the catalog of TCR beta chain sequences. In a later analysis, V and J genes were assigned by comparing TCR nucleotide sequences against IMGT/GENE-DB human TR gene sequences. The TCRdist pipeline was used in a later analysis to assign CDR3 sequences and most-parsimonious VDJ recombination scenarios. In a later analysis, each TCR beta chain was defined by its CDR3 amino acid sequence together with its V-gene family, and reads lacking a unique V-gene family were excluded. A later analysis removed 450 to 600 highly shared, low-generation-probability nucleotide sequences to deal with suspected cross-contamination and a sequencing artifact. In a later analysis, a clonal expansion index was calculated for each public chain from normalized within-repertoire ranks of inferred template counts. Generation probabilities in a later analysis came from a VDJ recombination model fitted to out-of-frame rearrangements, and those results were checked against IGoR. In a later analysis, TCR-TCR, TCR-HLA and TCR-CMV co-occurrence was scored with hypergeometric tests, and a repertoire-size bias correction was applied to TCR pairs. To estimate false discovery rates, a later analysis permuted the HLA or CMV assignments 20 times. In a later analysis, co-occurring TCRs were grouped using DBSCAN, and TCRdist sequence similarity was added for clustering within HLA-allele-positive subsets. Repertoires with fewer than 30,000 or more than 120,000 public chains were left out of co-occurrence clustering, as were five repertoires with anomalous nucleotide sharing. The immuneACCESS repertoire file appears here via TCRdb, limited to in-frame rearrangements. These files lack a portion of the clones; in checked studies, under half of the deficit traces to unresolved V genes, and the cause of the others is not known. For V, J and clone size, that table is used; D and trimming come from the DNA. The table for this sample shows about 55,000 clones. The top ten constitute around 10% of the sample.

Here the chain combines TRBV5-1 and TRBJ2-7; the D gene is perhaps TRBD2, from 5 matching bases. The clonotype originates from a man aged 50 to 59 in good health and CMV-seropositive. Specimen: PBMCs. The CDR3 protein sequence reads: CASRSGSSYEQYF. The nucleotides read TGCGCCAGCAGGTCGGGGAGCTCCTACGAGCAGTACTTC.